Following are 23 T cell receptor beta chains from one sample sequenced in a study of Ad26.COV2.S vaccination and SARS-CoV-2 variants. Documented treatment: about 20 received Ad26.COV2.S at low or high dose, single or two shots; about 5 received placebo; per-sample allocation not given. Collection of the samples took place on day 63 after the first injection of vaccine or placebo. The method was immunoSEQ multiplex PCR; TCRdb's version includes in-frame clones alone and lacks a portion of them. The data show hundreds of thousands of clones, about 90% seen once. Sequencing used peripheral blood, obtained in a trial of Ad26.COV2.S vaccine versus placebo. The receptors were gathered from a person aged 18-60 years who received the Ad26.COV2.S COVID-19 vaccine or a placebo.

The rearrangement uses TRBV12-3 or TRBV12-4 and TRBJ2-2; unclear D gene. This CDR3 is 13 amino acids long. Trimming stripped 9 bases from V and 6 bases from J, with 14 bases between. Written as DNA, the CDR3 is TGTGCCAGTACGCCAGAGGCGTCCGGGGAGCTGTTTTTT. It encodes CASTPEASGELFF.

This chain connects TRBV5-1 to TRBJ2-1; the D gene is possibly TRBD2 (5 bases). Germline CDR1 reads SGHRS; CDR2 reads YFSETQ. The V end was cut by 0 bases, the J end by 11 bases, with 9 bases between. The CDR3 runs to 12 residues. The CDR3 loop is CASSLVSAKQFF. For the CDR3, the DNA is TGCGCCAGCAGCTTGGTTAGCGCCAAGCAGTTCTTC.

The chain couples TRBV24-1 to TRBJ1-4, with 7 positions matching TRBD1. CDR1 is KGHDR and CDR2 is SFDVKD in the germline V gene. This CDR3 has 13 residues. V lost 3 bases to trimming and J lost 8 bases; unmatched junction nucleotides: 2. The CDR3 here is CATSDARGEKLFF. The CDR3 coding sequence is TGTGCCACCAGTGATGCCAGGGGGGAAAAACTGTTTTTT.

The gene calls are TRBV9 and TRBJ2-3, with 7 bases identical to TRBD1. V lost 4 bases to trimming and J lost 9 bases; unmatched junction nucleotides: 14. CDR1 is SGDLS, CDR2 YYNGEE, per germline. The CDR3 is 15 residues long. The CDR3 DNA reads as TGTGCCAGCAGCAACCCCGGGACAGCCACGACAACGCAGTATTTT. It yields the protein CASSNPGTATTTQYF.

The chain is built from TRBV24-1 and TRBJ2-2; D remains ambiguous. The CDR3 has 13 amino acids. Germline loops: CDR1 KGHDR, CDR2 SFDVKD. The ends were cut back, 9 bases at V and 2 bases at J, with 9 bases in the middle. CDR3 loop: CATELRNTGELFF. The CDR3 nucleotides are TGTGCCACCGAGCTTCGTAACACCGGGGAGCTGTTTTTT.

The chain links TRBV10-3 to TRBJ2-5; D is uncertain. Deletions cut 3 bases from V and 2 bases from J, with 7 bases between. The CDR3 spans 13 residues. CDR1 and CDR2 (germline): ENHRY, SYGVKD. CDR3 in DNA: TGTGCCATCAGTGACAGGCCTCAAGAGACCCAGTACTTC. It yields the protein CAISDRPQETQYF.

The J gene is TRBJ2-7, the V gene TRBV16, with D possibly TRBD1 on 5 matching bases. Deletions cut 3 bases from V and 4 bases from J, with 10 bases between. Germline V CDR1 and CDR2: KGHSY, FQNENV. CDR3 length: 13 residues. The CDR3 sequence is CASSQTAGYEQYF. In DNA, the CDR3 is TGTGCCAGCAGCCAGACAGCTGGGTACGAGCAGTACTTC. Supplemented by reference TRBV16 and TRBJ2-7, the full variable domain reads GEEVAQTPKHLVRGEGQKAKLYCAPIKGHSYVFWYQQVLKNEFKFLISFQNENVFDETGMPKERFSAKCLPNSPCSLEIQATKLEDSAVYFCASSQTAGYEQYFGPGTRLTVT.

The DNA for the CDR3 is TGCAGCGTTGACCTACAGGGAGAGACCCAGTACTTC. It translates to CSVDLQGETQYF. The V and J genes are TRBV29-1 and TRBJ2-5; a possible D gene is TRBD1 (6 bases). This CDR3 is built from 12 residues. Germline-derived CDR1 and CDR2 are SQVTM and ANQGSEA. V was trimmed by 3 bases and J by 4 bases, leaving 9 bases between them.

The rearrangement joins TRBV5-5 to TRBJ2-3; 9 bases line up with TRBD2. CDR3 length: 15 residues. CDR1 and CDR2 (germline): SGHKS, YYEKEE (reference sequence). J was trimmed by 2 bases and V by 0 bases; bases with no gene match: 1. The CDR3 sequence: CASSLGTSVTDTQYF. DNA for the CDR3: TGTGCCAGCAGCTTGGGGACTAGCGTCACAGATACGCAGTATTTT.

The chain uses TRBV11-3 and TRBJ2-1, with a possible D match to TRBD1 (6 bases). This CDR3 is 13 amino acids long. The V and J ends lost 5 bases and 4 bases respectively, with 9 bases between them. CDR1 is SGHNT, CDR2 YENEEA, per germline. This CDR3 reads CASSGDRYNEQFF. The CDR3 nucleotides read TGTGCCAGCAGCGGCGACAGGTACAATGAGCAGTTCTTC.

This chain joins TRBV7-2 and TRBJ2-7, with D possibly TRBD1 on 6 matching bases. The germline gives CDR1 SGHTA, CDR2 FQGNSA. V dropped 4 bases and J dropped 2 bases, with 12 bases sitting between them. This CDR3 has 14 amino acids. CDR3 nucleotide sequence: TGTGCCAGCAGCTCGAACAGGGTACCCTACGAGCAGTACTTC. It codes for CASSSNRVPYEQYF.

The V gene is TRBV2, the J gene TRBJ1-1; D gene unclear. Trimming took 4 bases from V and 1 from J, leaving 7 bases between them. The CDR3 contains 13 residues. The germline V gene encodes CDR1 SNHLY and CDR2 FYNNEI. CDR3 in amino acids: CASSGPANTEAFF. The CDR3 nucleotides read TGTGCCAGCAGTGGGCCAGCGAACACTGAAGCTTTCTTT.

This chain uses TRBV10-3 with TRBJ1-5, with TRBD1 matching over 8 bases. Germline V gene sequence: CDR1 ENHRY, CDR2 SYGVKD. The CDR3 is made up of 17 amino acids. The trim removed 0 bases at V and 2 bases at J, leaving 6 bases unmatched. The CDR3 bases are TGTGCCATCAGTGAGTCTGGACAGGGCTATCGCAATCAGCCCCAGCATTTT. The encoded protein is CAISESGQGYRNQPQHF.

The V call is TRBV29-1, the J call TRBJ2-5, with 11 positions matching TRBD2. CDR1 SQVTM and CDR2 ANQGSEA come from the germline V gene. The CDR3 consists of 16 residues. V lost 6 bases to trimming and J lost 3 bases; unmatched junction nucleotides: 12. This CDR3 reads CSVGRVVLAGEETQYF. DNA of the CDR3: TGCAGCGTCGGCCGAGTGGTACTAGCGGGAGAAGAGACCCAGTACTTC.

This clone was seen only once. The V gene is TRBV29-1, the J gene TRBJ2-5; D is possibly TRBD2 (5 bases). Germline V gives CDR1 SQVTM, CDR2 ANQGSEA. This CDR3 is built from 11 residues. Trimming left V 5 bases short and J 6 bases short, with 10 bases between. CDR3 protein: CSVRGTKTQYF. The CDR3 nucleotides read TGCAGCGTTCGGGGAACGAAGACCCAGTACTTC.

In the case of this clone: Other nucleotide sequences in the sample specify the same CDR3. This chain links TRBV7-9 with TRBJ2-7; 8 nucleotides align to TRBD1. The germline V gene has CDR1 SEHNR and CDR2 FQNEAQ (reference sequence). J gave up 5 bases and V 1 base, and 1 base lay outside the gene matches. The CDR3 runs to 13 residues. The CDR3 here is CASSLGQGNEQYF. In nucleotides, the CDR3 is TGTGCCAGCAGCTTAGGACAGGGGAACGAGCAGTACTTC.

The J gene is TRBJ2-6, the V gene TRBV24-1; D may match TRBD1 or TRBD2 (5 bases each). With 4 bases removed from V and 0 bases from J, the gap between germline ends came to 12 bases. Germline V CDR1 and CDR2: KGHDR, SFDVKD. CDR3 length: 17 amino acids. CDR3 sequence (DNA): TGTGCCACCAGTGACCCGGGACGTGACTCTGGGGCCAACGTCCTGACTTTC. Translated: CATSDPGRDSGANVLTF.

The chain is built from TRBV7-8 and TRBJ2-1; unclear D gene. Between the trimmed V and J ends, which lost 0 bases and 9 bases, there was a span of 6 bases. The CDR3 has 12 residues. Germline V gives CDR1 SGHVS, CDR2 FQNEAQ. The CDR3 sequence: CASSLAAGEQFF. The CDR3 DNA reads as TGTGCCAGCAGCTTAGCGGCAGGTGAGCAGTTCTTC.

This clone was picked up one time. The V and J genes are TRBV3-1 (or the pseudogene TRBV3-2) and TRBJ1-5, with D uncertain. Germline assignment: CDR1 LGHDT and CDR2 YNNKEL (reference sequence). The V gene lost 1 base and the J gene lost 4 bases, with 11 bases spanning the gap. This CDR3 comprises 15 residues. The CDR3, as DNA: TGTGCCAGCAGCCAAGGTGGGCACTTAAATCAGCCCCAGCATTTT. Its protein is CASSQGGHLNQPQHF.

Turning to this clone: This specimen includes other DNA sequences encoding the same CDR3. The chain couples TRBV19 to TRBJ1-5, with 7 bases matching TRBD1. The trim removed 1 base at V and 1 base at J, leaving 4 bases unmatched. Germline V CDR1 and CDR2: LNHDA, SQIVND (reference sequence). The CDR3 has 16 amino acids. CDR3: CASSIGTGVSNQPQHF. The CDR3 DNA reads TGTGCCAGTAGTATAGGCACAGGGGTGAGCAATCAGCCCCAGCATTTT. The full variable domain, in which reference TRBV19 and TRBJ1-5 provide the parts outside the CDR3, is DGGITQSPKYLFRKEGQNVTLSCEQNLNHDAMYWYRQDPGQGLRLIYYSQIVNDFQKGDIAEGYSVSREKKESFPLTVTSAQKNPTAFYLCASSIGTGVSNQPQHFGDGTRLSIL.

The rearrangement links TRBV5-1 to TRBJ1-4; D is uncertain. The germline V gene encodes CDR1 SGHRS and CDR2 YFSETQ. The CDR3 sequence is 16 residues long. The V and J ends lost 4 bases and 3 bases respectively, with 16 bases between them. The CDR3 nucleotides are TGCGCCAGCAGCCCGACACCTCTAACGGCTAATGAAAAACTGTTTTTT. This translates into CASSPTPLTANEKLFF. The full variable domain, in which reference TRBV5-1 and TRBJ1-4 provide the parts outside the CDR3, is KAGVTQTPRYLIKTRGQQVTLSCSPISGHRSVSWYQQTPGQGLQFLFEYFSETQRNKGNFPGRFSGRQFSNSRSEMNVSTLELGDSALYLCASSPTPLTANEKLFFGSGTQLSVL.

The chain recombines TRBV4-3 with TRBJ1-2; 11 positions agree with TRBD1. Trimming took 0 bases from V and 7 from J; bases not matched to a gene: 7. CDR3 length: 16 residues. Looked up from germline, CDR1 is LGHNA and CDR2 is YSLEER. CDR3 sequence (DNA): TGCGCCAGCAGCCAAGATCTGGACAGGGGGCCTCGTGGCTACACCTTC. This translates into CASSQDLDRGPRGYTF.

This clone was counted once. V gene TRBV12-3 or TRBV12-4 combines with J gene TRBJ2-7; 9 bases fit TRBD1. V shed 5 bases, J shed 13 bases, and the junction held 9 bases outside the gene matches. The CDR3 runs 12 residues. As DNA, the CDR3 is TGTGCCAGCAGTCCAAGACCGGGACAGGGATACTTC. Amino acids: CASSPRPGQGYF.